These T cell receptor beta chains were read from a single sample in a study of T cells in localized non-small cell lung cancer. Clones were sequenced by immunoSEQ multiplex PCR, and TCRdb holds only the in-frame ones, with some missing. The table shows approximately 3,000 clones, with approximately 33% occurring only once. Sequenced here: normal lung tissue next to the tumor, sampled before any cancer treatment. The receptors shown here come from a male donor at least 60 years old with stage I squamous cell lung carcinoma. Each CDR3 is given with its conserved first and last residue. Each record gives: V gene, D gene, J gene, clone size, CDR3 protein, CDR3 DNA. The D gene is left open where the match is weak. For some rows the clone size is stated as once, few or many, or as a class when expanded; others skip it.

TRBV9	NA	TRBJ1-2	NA	CASSAQQVYGYTF	TGTGCCAGCAGCGCCCAGCAGGTCTATGGCTACACCTTC
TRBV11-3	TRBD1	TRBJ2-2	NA	CASSGQGGTGELFF	TGTGCCAGCAGCGGACAGGGAGGAACCGGGGAGCTGTTTTTT
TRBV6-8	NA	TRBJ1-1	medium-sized	CASRPGVGAGAFF	TGTGCCAGCAGACCTGGAGTAGGGGCGGGGGCTTTCTTT
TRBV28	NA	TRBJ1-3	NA	CASSTGTVDSGNTIYF	TGTGCCAGCAGTACGGGGACCGTCGACTCTGGAAACACCATATATTTT
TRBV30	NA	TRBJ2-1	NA	CAWSVGRGGNEQFF	TGTGCCTGGAGTGTGGGGCGCGGCGGCAATGAGCAGTTCTTC
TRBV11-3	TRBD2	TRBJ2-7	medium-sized	CASSFTSGGRLEQYF	TGTGCCAGCAGCTTCACTAGCGGGGGTCGCCTCGAGCAGTACTTC
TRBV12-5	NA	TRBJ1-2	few	CASGLVTGGADGYTF	TGTGCTAGTGGTTTGGTAACCGGGGGCGCGGATGGCTACACCTTC
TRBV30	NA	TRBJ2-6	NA	CAWGVSNVLTF	TGTGCCTGGGGGGTCTCCAACGTCCTGACTTTC
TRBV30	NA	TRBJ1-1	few	CAWVHPGTMNTEAFF	TGTGCCTGGGTTCACCCCGGGACAATGAACACTGAAGCTTTCTTT
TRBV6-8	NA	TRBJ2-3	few	CASSPRAAWDTQYF	TGTGCCAGCAGCCCCAGGGCAGCATGGGATACGCAGTATTTT
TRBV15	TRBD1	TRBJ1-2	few	CATSRDGTGDGGYTF	TGTGCCACCAGCAGGGATGGGACAGGGGATGGCGGCTACACCTTC
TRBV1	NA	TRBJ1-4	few	CASSQGLFTGATNEKLFF	TGCGCCAGCAGCCAAGGGTTGTTCACGGGAGCAACTAATGAAAAACTGTTTTTT
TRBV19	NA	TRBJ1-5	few	CASSSGGPQPQHF	TGTGCCAGTAGTAGCGGGGGACCTCAGCCCCAGCATTTT
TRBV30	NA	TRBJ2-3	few	CAWRTDFTDTQYF	TGTGCCTGGAGGACGGACTTCACAGATACGCAGTATTTT
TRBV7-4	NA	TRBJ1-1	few	CASSFTGMNTEAFF	TGTGCCAGCAGTTTCACAGGAATGAACACTGAAGCTTTCTTT
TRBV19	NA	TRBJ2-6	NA	CASSLTGAWSSGANVLTF	TGTGCCAGTAGTCTTACCGGGGCCTGGTCCTCTGGGGCCAACGTCCTGACTTTC
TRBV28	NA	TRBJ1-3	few	CASSFGYSGNTIYF	TGTGCCAGCAGTTTCGGATACTCTGGAAACACCATATATTTT
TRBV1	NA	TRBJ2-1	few	CASSQEGGNEQFF	TGCGCCAGCAGCCAAGAAGGTGGGAATGAGCAGTTCTTC
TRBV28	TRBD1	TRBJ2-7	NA	CASSSPSSTGGYHEQYF	TGTGCCAGCAGTTCTCCTTCCTCCACAGGGGGCTATCACGAGCAGTACTTC
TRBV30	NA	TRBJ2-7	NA	CAWSLFGRSYEQYF	TGTGCCTGGAGTCTGTTTGGCAGGAGCTACGAGCAGTACTTC
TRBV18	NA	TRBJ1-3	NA	CASSPEPAVGNTIYF	TGTGCCAGCTCACCGGAGCCCGCCGTTGGAAACACCATATATTTT
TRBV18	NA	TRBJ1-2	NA	CASSPQSSERGYTF	TGTGCCAGCTCACCCCAATCGAGTGAGAGGGGCTACACCTTC
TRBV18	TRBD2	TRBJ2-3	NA	CASSPPASGAASDTQYF	TGTGCCAGCTCACCACCGGCCAGCGGGGCTGCTTCAGATACGCAGTATTTT
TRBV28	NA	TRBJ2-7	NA	CASSFLEPDEQYF	TGTGCCAGCAGTTTCCTTGAGCCCGACGAGCAGTACTTC
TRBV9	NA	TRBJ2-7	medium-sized	CASSYQDRYEQYF	TGTGCCAGCAGCTACCAAGATCGCTACGAGCAGTACTTC
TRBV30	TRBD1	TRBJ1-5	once	CAWSTGTGVRSNQPQHF	TGTGCCTGGAGTACCGGGACAGGGGTAAGGAGCAATCAGCCCCAGCATTTT
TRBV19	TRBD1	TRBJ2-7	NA	CASSSDHRGSSYEQYF	TGTGCCAGTAGTTCGGACCACAGGGGATCCTCCTACGAGCAGTACTTC
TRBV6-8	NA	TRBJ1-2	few	CASSYSREPYGYTF	TGTGCCAGCAGTTACTCGAGGGAACCCTATGGCTACACCTTC
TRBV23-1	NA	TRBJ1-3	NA	CASSQDRWGSGNTIYF	TGCGCCAGCAGCCAAGATCGCTGGGGCTCTGGAAACACCATATATTTT
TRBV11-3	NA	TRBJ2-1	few	CASSLDGGDYNEQFF	TGTGCCAGCAGCTTGGATGGCGGGGATTACAATGAGCAGTTCTTC
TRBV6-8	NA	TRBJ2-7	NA	CASSPAKGEQYF	TGTGCCAGCAGCCCTGCGAAGGGGGAGCAGTACTTC
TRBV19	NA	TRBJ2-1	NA	CASKGLAAYNEQFF	TGTGCCAGTAAAGGGCTAGCCGCCTACAATGAGCAGTTCTTC
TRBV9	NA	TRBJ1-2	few	CASSVGQSIYGYTF	TGTGCCAGCAGCGTAGGACAGTCAATCTATGGCTACACCTTC
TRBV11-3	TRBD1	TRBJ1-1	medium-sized	CASSLDGQATEAFF	TGTGCCAGCAGCTTAGATGGACAGGCCACTGAAGCTTTCTTT
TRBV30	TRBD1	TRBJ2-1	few	CAWGDREPYNEQFF	TGTGCCTGGGGCGACAGGGAGCCCTACAATGAGCAGTTCTTC
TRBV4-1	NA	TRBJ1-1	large	CASSQPGFLRTEAFF	TGCGCCAGCAGCCAACCGGGGTTCCTAAGGACTGAAGCTTTCTTT
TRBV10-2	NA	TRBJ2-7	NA	CASSARADPYEQYF	TGCGCCAGCAGTGCCCGGGCCGACCCCTACGAGCAGTACTTC
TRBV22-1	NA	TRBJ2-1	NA	CASSVDQGDEQFF	TGTGCCAGCAGCGTAGATCAAGGGGATGAGCAGTTCTTC
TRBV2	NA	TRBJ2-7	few	CASSATDTSYEQYF	TGTGCCAGCAGCGCGACTGACACTTCCTACGAGCAGTACTTC
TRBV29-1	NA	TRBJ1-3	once	CSASDSGNTIYF	TGCAGCGCCTCTGACTCTGGAAACACCATATATTTT
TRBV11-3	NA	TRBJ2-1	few	CASSREQGLVEQFF	TGTGCCAGCAGCCGAGAGCAGGGGTTGGTTGAGCAGTTCTTC
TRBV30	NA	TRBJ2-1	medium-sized	CAWTPGHWASEQFF	TGTGCCTGGACACCGGGACACTGGGCGTCCGAGCAGTTCTTC
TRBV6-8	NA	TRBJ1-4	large	CASSTRGALEEKLFF	TGTGCCAGCAGTACGCGAGGGGCGTTAGAAGAAAAACTGTTTTTT
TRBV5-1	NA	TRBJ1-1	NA	CASSSRFEITEAFF	TGCGCCAGCAGCTCGCGGTTCGAGATCACTGAAGCTTTCTTT
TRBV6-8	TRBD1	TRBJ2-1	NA	CASRAGQGADEQFF	TGTGCCAGCAGGGCGGGACAGGGGGCGGATGAGCAGTTCTTC